The present TCR beta chain was sequenced within a study of graft-versus-host responses after intestinal transplantation. As for this clone: As yet, its antigen is unknown.

Here immunoSEQ multiplex PCR was the method, and the copy in TCRdb shows in-frame clones only, minus some. The sample comprises tens of thousands of clones, roughly 91% of which are singletons, and 0.09% to 0.1% rests with the top ten. The V gene's germline CDR1 is MNHNY and CDR2 SVGAGI (reference sequence). The CDR3 is 14 residues long. With 3 bases removed from V and 4 bases from J, the gap between germline ends came to 11 bases. This sample comprised unstimulated CD4+ T cells sorted from spleen or lymph node cells, obtained before intestinal transplant. The V call is TRBV6-6, the J call TRBJ2-3; perhaps TRBD2 as D (5 bases). The TCR comes from a human donor who received an intestinal transplant. The CDR3 spells CASSYRQEADTQYF. The CDR3, as DNA: TGTGCCAGCAGTTATCGGCAGGAGGCAGATACGCAGTATTTT.